These 24 T cell receptor beta chains were sequenced from one sample in a study of cytomegalovirus exposure and HLA in healthy donors. In the PCR, 60 Vbeta and 13 Jbeta primers were used. Profiled with immunoSEQ multiplex PCR; TCRdb holds only in-frame clones, not every one. This table holds about 200,000 clones, around 75% found once. The material sequenced was PBMCs. The receptors derive from a woman in her twenties or thirties in good health and CMV-seronegative.

The V call is TRBV19, the J call TRBJ2-1; D may be TRBD2 (6 bases). The germline CDR1 and CDR2 sequences are LNHDA and SQIVND (reference sequence). The CDR3 loop spans 13 amino acids. The V end was cut by 8 bases, the J end by 2 bases, with 10 bases between. The CDR3 is CASYSGAYNEQFF. DNA of the CDR3: TGTGCCAGTTATTCGGGGGCCTACAATGAGCAGTTCTTC.

This clone was detected a few times. The rearrangement joins TRBV13 to TRBJ2-7, with 8 bases lining up with TRBD1. The CDR3 is made up of 15 amino acids. Losses at the gene ends were 4 bases for V and 4 bases for J; bases not matched to a gene: 9. Germline V gene lookup returns CDR1 PRHDT and CDR2 FYEKMQ (reference sequence). The CDR3 region is CASSSPTGEEYEQYF. As DNA, the CDR3 is TGTGCCAGCAGCTCCCCGACAGGGGAAGAGTACGAGCAGTACTTC.

This clone appeared once. The chain employs TRBV5-1 and TRBJ2-3; 10 nucleotides match TRBD1. Germline CDR1 reads SGHRS; CDR2 reads YFSETQ. V gave up 7 bases and J gave up 6 bases; unmatched junction bases: 8. The CDR3 totals 14 residues. The CDR3 nucleotides read TGCGCCAGCGAGGACAGGGGGGTTGGGGATACGCAGTATTTT. Its protein is CASEDRGVGDTQYF.

The chain couples TRBV25-1 to TRBJ2-7, with D perhaps TRBD1 (5 bases). Looked up from germline, CDR1 is MGHDK and CDR2 is SYGVNS. The CDR3 runs to 13 residues. V was clipped by 4 bases and J by 6 bases, with 13 bases between them. CDR3: CASSAGHVREQYF. The CDR3 DNA follows: TGTGCCAGCAGTGCCGGACACGTTCGCGAGCAGTACTTC.

The table lists this clone with a few counts. V and J are TRBV4-2 and TRBJ2-7; TRBD2 is a possible D gene (6 bases). This CDR3 region has 14 residues. Trimming took 4 bases from V and 3 from J, leaving 13 bases between them. The germline V gene has CDR1 LGHNA and CDR2 YNFKEQ. The CDR3 here is CASSPGGGNYEQYF. The DNA for the CDR3 is TGTGCCAGCAGCCCCGGAGGAGGGAACTACGAGCAGTACTTC.

This clone was detected only once. The V gene is TRBV6-4, the J gene TRBJ2-2; 8 nucleotides agree with TRBD1. V was pared by 6 bases and J by 2 bases, with 5 bases of the junction left unmatched. The CDR3 totals 15 residues. Germline V CDR1 and CDR2: MRHNA, SNTAGT. The CDR3 loop is CASSTTGENTGELFF. DNA of the CDR3: TGTGCCAGCAGCACGACAGGGGAAAACACCGGGGAGCTGTTTTTT.

The CDR3 region is CASSFSPYRTDTQYF. CDR3 DNA: TGTGCCAGCAGCTTTTCCCCGTACCGGACAGATACGCAGTATTTT. The V and J genes are TRBV7-8 and TRBJ2-3; D is unresolved. Germline assignment: CDR1 SGHVS and CDR2 FQNEAQ. This CDR3 contains 15 residues. Trimming took off 3 bases at V and 3 bases at J, with 13 bases between the two ends.

J is TRBJ2-5 and V is TRBV2, with D perhaps TRBD2 (7 bases). V dropped 1 base and J dropped 6 bases, with 18 bases sitting between them. The CDR3 runs to 16 residues. The germline V gene encodes CDR1 SNHLY and CDR2 FYNNEI. This CDR3 reads CASSEVHRDGRKTQYF. CDR3 bases: TGTGCCAGCAGTGAAGTCCACAGGGACGGGAGGAAGACCCAGTACTTC.

The chain joins TRBV18 to TRBJ2-5; 7 bases agree with TRBD1. Looked up from germline, CDR1 is KGHSH and CDR2 is LQKENI. CDR3 length equals 14 residues. V was pared by 4 bases and J by 5 bases, with 7 bases of the junction left unmatched. CDR3 bases: TGTGCCAGCTCACTCAACAGGGGCCTGGAGACCCAGTACTTC. Amino acids: CASSLNRGLETQYF. Full variable domain (outside the CDR3, taken from reference TRBV18 and TRBJ2-5): NAGVMQNPRHLVRRRGQEARLRCSPMKGHSHVYWYRQLPEEGLKFMVYLQKENIIDESGMPKERFSAEFPKEGPSILRIQQVVRGDSAAYFCASSLNRGLETQYFGPGTRLLVL.

The chain combines TRBV5-4 with TRBJ2-1, with D possibly matching TRBD2 (5 bases). This CDR3 comprises 15 residues. Trimming cost V 0 bases and J 0 bases, with 7 bases left between them. Germline lookup yields CDR1 SGHNT and CDR2 YYREEE (reference sequence). The CDR3 region has the DNA TGTGCCAGCAGCTTGGTGGGGAGCTCCTACAATGAGCAGTTCTTC. Residues: CASSLVGSSYNEQFF.

The chain employs TRBV19 and TRBJ2-2; possible D gene TRBD2, 5 bases. The germline V gene encodes CDR1 LNHDA and CDR2 SQIVND (reference sequence). V shed 6 bases and J shed 3 bases, with 14 bases lying between them. The CDR3 consists of 15 residues. Written as DNA, the CDR3 is TGTGCCAGTAGACCCCTACAGAGGGACACCGGGGAGCTGTTTTTT. Protein product: CASRPLQRDTGELFF. Full variable domain (outside the CDR3, taken from reference TRBV19 and TRBJ2-2): DGGITQSPKYLFRKEGQNVTLSCEQNLNHDAMYWYRQDPGQGLRLIYYSQIVNDFQKGDIAEGYSVSREKKESFPLTVTSAQKNPTAFYLCASRPLQRDTGELFFGEGSRLTVL.

This clone was seen a handful of times. The rearrangement joins TRBV4-2 to TRBJ2-1; D not certain. V was clipped by 3 bases and J by 8 bases, with 8 bases between them. Germline CDR1 reads LGHNA; CDR2 reads YNFKEQ. There are 12 residues in the CDR3. The CDR3 DNA is TGTGCCAGCAGCCACCCCCTTCATGAGCAGTTCTTC. Translating it yields CASSHPLHEQFF.

The chain joins TRBV4-1 to TRBJ2-7; weak D call: TRBD2 (6 bases). Per the germline V gene, CDR1 is MGHRA and CDR2 is YSYEKL. Trimming shortened V by 4 bases and J by 4 bases, and 17 bases separated the two germline ends. CDR3 length: 15 amino acids. CDR3 bases: TGCGCCAGCAGCCCTGGCGGCAGCGGGTGGTACGAGCAGTACTTC. Translated, it gives CASSPGGSGWYEQYF.

The CDR3 region has the DNA TGTGCCAGCAGCCAAGAAGCCCGGGGTAGCGGGACTTACGAGCAGTACTTC. Residues: CASSQEARGSGTYEQYF. The chain carries TRBV4-2 and TRBJ2-7; TRBD2 matches 8 bases. Germline CDR1 and CDR2: LGHNA and YNFKEQ. CDR3 length: 17 residues. The J segment lost 4 bases and the V segment lost 0 bases, leaving 11 bases of the junction unmatched.

J is TRBJ2-7 and V is TRBV6-4; 8 bases line up with TRBD1. CDR1 and CDR2 (germline): MRHNA, SNTAGT. The length of the CDR3 is 14 residues. V was pared by 2 bases and J by 5 bases, with 5 bases of the junction left unmatched. As DNA, the CDR3 is TGTGCCAGCAGTGACAAAGTCAGGGGGCACGAGCAGTACTTC. As protein: CASSDKVRGHEQYF.

The CDR3 loop reads CASSPVPGEGSYNEQFF. The CDR3 DNA sequence: TGTGCCAGCAGCCCCGTTCCCGGAGAGGGCTCCTACAATGAGCAGTTCTTC. This sequence joins TRBV9 and TRBJ2-1; D may be TRBD2 (5 bases). This CDR3 has 17 amino acids. Trimming took 4 bases from V and 0 from J, leaving 17 bases between them. Germline V gives CDR1 SGDLS, CDR2 YYNGEE.

The V gene is TRBV11-2, the J gene TRBJ2-1; no firm D call. This CDR3 has 14 amino acids. The germline V gene has CDR1 SGHAT and CDR2 FQNNGV. V lost 6 bases and J 4 bases, leaving 13 bases between the germline ends. The chain's CDR3 is CASRRGRPYNEQFF. CDR3 in DNA: TGTGCCAGCAGACGCGGTAGGCCTTACAATGAGCAGTTCTTC. The full variable domain, rest sourced from reference TRBV11-2 and TRBJ2-1, is EAGVAQSPRYKIIEKRQSVAFWCNPISGHATLYWYQQILGQGPKLLIQFQNNGVVDDSQLPKDRFSAERLKGVDSTLKIQPAKLEDSAVYLCASRRGRPYNEQFFGPGTRLTVL.

The V and J genes are TRBV7-6 and TRBJ2-7, with a weak D call TRBD2 (5 bases). Germline V lookup: CDR1 SGHVS, CDR2 FNYEAQ. V was shortened by 1 base and J by 0 bases, with 10 bases between the two germline ends. The CDR3 runs to 15 residues. The chain's CDR3 is CASSLEAGFSYEQYF. As DNA, the CDR3 is TGTGCCAGCAGCTTAGAGGCGGGTTTCTCCTACGAGCAGTACTTC.

Worth noting for this clone: Other DNA sequences in the same sample also yield this CDR3. V and J are TRBV6-1 and TRBJ1-1, with TRBD1 matching over 7 bases. CDR1 is MNHNS, CDR2 SASEGT, per germline. Trimming removed 5 bases from V and 1 base from J; junction bases left unmatched: 4. This CDR3 has 14 residues. In nucleotides, the CDR3 is TGTGCCAGCAGTAGGACAGGTGAGAACACTGAAGCTTTCTTT. Encoded protein: CASSRTGENTEAFF.

The rearrangement uses TRBV6-5 and TRBJ2-1; 13 bases fit TRBD2. Germline V lookup: CDR1 MNHEY, CDR2 SVGAGI. This CDR3 contains 16 residues. Trimming removed 2 bases from V and 3 bases from J; junction bases left unmatched: 1. CDR3 sequence (DNA): TGTGCCAGCAGTTACCGACTAGCGGGGGGCTACAATGAGCAGTTCTTC. Translation gives CASSYRLAGGYNEQFF.

The V gene is TRBV5-1, the J gene TRBJ1-1; 7 bases line up with TRBD1. CDR3 length: 15 amino acids. Germline V gene sequence: CDR1 SGHRS, CDR2 YFSETQ. J was trimmed by 2 bases and V by 3 bases; bases with no gene match: 7. The CDR3 DNA is TGCGCCAGCAGCTGGGGGGACAGCTCAAACACTGAAGCTTTCTTT. Encoded protein: CASSWGDSSNTEAFF.

This rearrangement joins TRBV5-5 to TRBJ1-2; TRBD1 agrees at 7 bases. The CDR3 is 17 amino acids. V lost 7 bases to trimming and J lost 1 base; unmatched junction nucleotides: 16. Per the germline V gene, CDR1 is SGHKS and CDR2 is YYEKEE (reference sequence). The CDR3 sequence: CASGVGPGTAYNYGYTF. The CDR3 DNA reads TGTGCCAGCGGGGTGGGGCCCGGGACAGCCTATAACTATGGCTACACCTTC. Combining the CDR3 with reference TRBV5-5 and TRBJ1-2 gives the whole variable domain DAGVTQSPTHLIKTRGQQVTLRCSPISGHKSVSWYQQVLGQGPQFIFQYYEKEERGRGNFPDRFSARQFPNYSSELNVNALLLGDSALYLCASGVGPGTAYNYGYTFGSGTRLTVV.

This sequence joins TRBV6-1 and TRBJ1-2, with 7 positions matching TRBD1. The CDR3 spans 14 residues. Trimming removed 6 bases from V and 4 bases from J; junction bases left unmatched: 8. Germline CDR1 is MNHNS and CDR2 is SASEGT. The CDR3 reads CASSSDRASYGYTF. CDR3 DNA: TGTGCCAGCAGCTCAGACAGGGCAAGCTATGGCTACACCTTC.

This clone was seen only once. The chain employs TRBV6-1 and TRBJ1-5; 8 bases align to TRBD1. This CDR3 has 15 residues. The germline V gene encodes CDR1 MNHNS and CDR2 SASEGT. Trimming removed 4 bases from V and 6 bases from J; junction bases left unmatched: 8. CDR3 nucleotides: TGTGCCAGCAGTGGGGAAACAGGGGGAGGTCAGCCCCAGCATTTT. Amino acids: CASSGETGGGQPQHF.